This TCR beta chain was captured by sequencing in a study of vaccination and CD4 T cells after COVID-19. Turning to the study itself: Comprising six males and four females, the convalescent participants counted two Hispanic individuals among them.

In regard to this clonotype: Antigen unknown.

Germline lookup yields CDR1 SGHTA and CDR2 FQGTGA. The CDR3 is made up of 12 amino acids. The V gene lost 6 bases and the J gene lost 6 bases, with 8 bases spanning the gap. Treatment in this sample: approximately nine-day PBMC culture with coronavirus spike peptide pools or control peptides (ViraFEST assay). Findings and limits, study-wide: Convalescent patients had a median about 88% of post-vaccine SARS-CoV-2-reactive clones that were detected only after vaccination, not before it. Recorded median SARS-CoV-2-reactive clonotype numbers increased from about 20 to 38 without reaching significance.

Cultured CD4+ T-cell DNA underwent Oncomine TCR Beta short-read sequencing. Genomic DNA was isolated from cultured CD4+ T cells. TCRdb re-analysed the PCR reads in MiXCR, keeping a single row per CDR3 protein. The repertoire holds about 2,800 distinct CDR3 sequences, with under 25% as singletons. V is TRBV7-3 and J is TRBJ2-2; no definite D call. Specimen: CD4+ T cells from blood, cultured in vitro. The receptor's source is a human donor who had recovered from COVID-19. The CDR3 bases are TGTGCCAGCAGTCTATCGGCCGGGGAGCTGTTTTTT. Amino acid sequence: CASSLSAGELFF.